This T cell receptor (beta chain) was captured in a study of cytotoxic CD8 clonotypes in ibrutinib-treated CLL. Profiling relied on immunoSEQ multiplex PCR, and the TCRdb table lists in-frame clones only, not all of them. In the table there are about 150,000 clones, 60% to 85% of which are singletons. Trimming took off 5 bases at V and 7 bases at J, with 17 bases between the two ends. The germline CDR1 and CDR2 sequences are SGHAT and FQDESV (reference sequence). This CDR3 has 14 residues. Of note for this clone: Its antigen remains unidentified.

Study conclusions and caveats: Higher clonality was seen at ibrutinib response and a return toward baseline at progression. Measured clonality at baseline was greater than in age-matched healthy donors and tracked with circulating CD8+ T-cell counts. Sustained-remission patients were sampled at different times than progressing patients were.

The sample in question was PBMCs, obtained after 24 months of ibrutinib treatment. The TCR sequence derives from a human donor with chronic lymphocytic leukemia. The gene calls are TRBV11-1 and TRBJ2-5; perhaps TRBD2 as D (5 bases). CDR3 DNA: TGTGCCAGCAGCAGGCCACCTAGCATGGGGACCCAGTACTTC. Amino acids: CASSRPPSMGTQYF.